This entry is about one TCR beta chain. Antigen: not known. Unexposed donor CD4+ T cells date from about 2011-2018, before the COVID-19 pandemic. Cryopreserved PBMCs were CD4-enriched, then split into naive and memory cells. CDR1 is MGHDK and CDR2 is SYGVNS in the germline V gene. The CDR3 extends over 14 amino acids. V was trimmed by 6 bases and J by 1 base, leaving 7 bases between them. The data belong to a study of CD4 T cells in relation to SARS-CoV-2 and coronaviruses. In the study overall: Crossreactive spike epitopes shared across donors were mapped to their HLA restriction.

The protocol was immunoSEQ multiplex PCR, while the TCRdb copy is restricted to in-frame clones and leaves out a portion. This sample yields about 68,000 clones, of which 90% to 95% are seen a single time; under 0.3% belongs to the top ten. Study-wide results and limits: About 65% of donors had memory CD4+ clonotypes crossrecognizing SARS-CoV-2 and common cold coronavirus spike. No donor gave both pre-pandemic and post-infection samples.

This receptor was taken from a human donor in good health. The sequencing sample was made of naive CD4+ T cells from PBMCs. Regarding subset: naive CD4+ T cells isolated by negative enrichment. This chain connects TRBV25-1 to TRBJ1-6, with D uncertain. CDR3 region: CASRPDSYNSPLHF. CDR3 nucleotides: TGTGCCAGCAGACCCGATTCCTATAATTCACCCCTCCACTTT.